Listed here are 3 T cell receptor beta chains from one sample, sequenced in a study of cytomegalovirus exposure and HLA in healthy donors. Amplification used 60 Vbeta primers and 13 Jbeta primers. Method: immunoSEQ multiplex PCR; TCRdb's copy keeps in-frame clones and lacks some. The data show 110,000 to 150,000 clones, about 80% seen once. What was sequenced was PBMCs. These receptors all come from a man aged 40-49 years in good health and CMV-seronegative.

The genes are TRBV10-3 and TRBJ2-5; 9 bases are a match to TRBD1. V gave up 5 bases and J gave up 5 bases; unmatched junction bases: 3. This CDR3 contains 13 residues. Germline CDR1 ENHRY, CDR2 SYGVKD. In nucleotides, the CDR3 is TGTGCCATCAGTTCCGGGACAGGGGAGACCCAGTACTTC. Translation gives CAISSGTGETQYF.

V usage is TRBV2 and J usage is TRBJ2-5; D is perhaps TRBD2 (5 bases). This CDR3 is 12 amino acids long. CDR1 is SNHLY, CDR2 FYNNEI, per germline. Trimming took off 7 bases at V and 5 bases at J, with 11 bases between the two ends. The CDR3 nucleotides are TGTGCCAGCATCCGGGGAAGGGAGACCCAGTACTTC. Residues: CASIRGRETQYF. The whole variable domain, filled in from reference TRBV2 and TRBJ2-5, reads EPEVTQTPSHQVTQMGQEVILRCVPISNHLYFYWYRQILGQKVEFLVSFYNNEISEKSEIFDDQFSVERPDGSNFTLKIRSTKLEDSAMYFCASIRGRETQYFGPGTRLLVL.

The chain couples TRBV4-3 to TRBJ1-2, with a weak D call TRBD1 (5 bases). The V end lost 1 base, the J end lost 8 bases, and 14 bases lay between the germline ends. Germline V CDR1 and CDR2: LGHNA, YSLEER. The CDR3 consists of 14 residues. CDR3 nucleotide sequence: TGCGCCAGCAGCCAAGCCCAGGGTACGAAAGGCTACACCTTC. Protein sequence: CASSQAQGTKGYTF.